The 24 T cell receptor beta chains below were found in one sample sequenced in a study of blood T cell repertoires in COVID-19. The table came from immunoSEQ multiplex PCR; TCRdb's copy has only in-frame clones and leaves some out. The sample carries about 190,000 clones, roughly 80% recorded once. The sample was PBMCs or T cells enriched from blood (not recorded which). All receptors derive from a woman in her 30s who had recovered from COVID-19.

This clone was observed a few times. The chain carries TRBV2 and TRBJ2-1, with 7 bases identical to TRBD1. V lost 3 bases to trimming and J lost 8 bases; unmatched junction nucleotides: 7. Germline V lookup: CDR1 SNHLY, CDR2 FYNNEI. This CDR3 region has 14 residues. The CDR3 nucleotides read TGTGCCAGCAGTGATCAAGGGGGCTGGGATGAGCAGTTCTTC. Residues: CASSDQGGWDEQFF.

The chain couples TRBV2 to TRBJ1-4, with D unclear. In germline, CDR1 is SNHLY, CDR2 FYNNEI. The CDR3 extends over 15 amino acids. V lost 7 bases, J lost 0 bases, and 12 bases lay in between. The CDR3 DNA sequence: TGTGCCAGCAAGGTTACAGCTGCAACTAATGAAAAACTGTTTTTT. Translating gives CASKVTAATNEKLFF.

The rearrangement uses TRBV4-1 and TRBJ2-7; TRBD2 matches 7 bases. Germline assignment: CDR1 MGHRA and CDR2 YSYEKL. V gave up 0 bases and J gave up 4 bases; unmatched junction bases: 6. CDR3 length: 15 amino acids. DNA of the CDR3: TGCGCCAGCAGCCAAGATCGGGGGGTAGGATACGAGCAGTACTTC. Encoded protein: CASSQDRGVGYEQYF.

This clone was seen only once. This sequence joins TRBV5-1 and TRBJ1-2; 8 bases agree with TRBD1. The junction had 13 bases not matched to a gene; V was cut back by 0 bases and J by 6 bases. The germline V gene has CDR1 SGHRS and CDR2 YFSETQ. CDR3 length equals 17 residues. CDR3 residues: CASSLGPLTQGADGYTF. The DNA for the CDR3 is TGCGCCAGCAGCTTGGGCCCTCTCACGCAGGGGGCCGATGGCTACACCTTC.

V gene TRBV19 combines with J gene TRBJ1-1, with 7 bases matching TRBD1. The J segment lost 5 bases and the V segment lost 6 bases, leaving 3 bases of the junction unmatched. The CDR3 totals 12 residues. Looked up from germline, CDR1 is LNHDA and CDR2 is SQIVND (reference sequence). CDR3 loop: CASRTGSTEAFF. DNA for the CDR3: TGTGCCAGTAGGACAGGGAGTACTGAAGCTTTCTTT.

A single count supports this clone. The junction and the germline gene differ at one end; a read error may be behind it. The V and J genes are TRBV6-5 and TRBJ1-1, with TRBD1 identical over 8 bases. The CDR3 extends over 14 amino acids. Germline V gene data show CDR1 as MNHEY and CDR2 as SVGAGI. The CDR3: CASSFTTGVPEAFF. As DNA, the CDR3 is TGTGCCAGCAGTTTCACGACAGGGGTACCTGAGGCTTTCTTT.

This chain joins TRBV28 and TRBJ1-2; maybe TRBD1 (5 bases). There are 14 residues in the CDR3. CDR1 and CDR2 from the germline V gene are MDHEN and SYDVKM. Trimming pared 9 bases from V and 2 bases from J, leaving 16 bases between. In DNA, the CDR3 is TGTGCCAGTAAAGTGGCGGGGACCAACTATGGCTACACCTTC. It is translated as CASKVAGTNYGYTF.

This rearrangement joins TRBV6-5 to TRBJ2-1; D remains unclear. Germline CDR1 is MNHEY and CDR2 is SVGAGI. The CDR3 is 12 residues long. The germline V and J ends were trimmed by 4 bases and 8 bases, with 9 bases remaining between them. The DNA of the CDR3 is TGTGCCAGCAGTTCTGGCTTCGATGAGCAGTTCTTC. Translation gives CASSSGFDEQFF.

The gene calls are TRBV18 and TRBJ2-3; D is uncertain. This CDR3 has 13 amino acids. Germline CDR1 reads KGHSH; CDR2 reads LQKENI. Trimming shortened V by 3 bases and J by 0 bases, and 4 bases separated the two germline ends. CDR3 DNA: TGTGCCAGCTCACCGCAGAGCACAGATACGCAGTATTTT. It is translated as CASSPQSTDTQYF.

This rearrangement joins TRBV11-2 to TRBJ1-5, with D perhaps TRBD1 (5 bases). This CDR3 contains 13 residues. V shed 1 base and J shed 9 bases, with 10 bases lying between them. Per the germline V gene, CDR1 is SGHAT and CDR2 is FQNNGV. CDR3 protein: CASSLARQRPQHF. The CDR3 nucleotides read TGTGCCAGCAGCTTAGCCCGACAGAGGCCCCAGCATTTT.

The V and J genes are TRBV28 and TRBJ2-1; D remains ambiguous. Germline V lookup: CDR1 MDHEN, CDR2 SYDVKM. CDR3 size: 12 residues. V gave up 7 bases and J gave up 9 bases, with 13 bases separating them. The CDR3 spells CASIRSSGEQFF. Written as DNA, the CDR3 is TGTGCCAGCATACGTAGCTCCGGTGAGCAGTTCTTC.

This clone came up a few times. The J gene is TRBJ1-6, the V gene TRBV6-5, with TRBD1 matching over 9 bases. CDR3 length: 14 residues. Germline trimming cut 11 bases from V and 7 bases from J; bases unmatched to any gene: 9. CDR1 is MNHEY, CDR2 SVGAGI, per germline. This CDR3 is CASRDRERNSPLHF. The CDR3 bases are TGTGCCTCCAGGGACAGGGAACGAAATTCACCCCTCCACTTT.

This chain links TRBV4-2 with TRBJ1-2; D might be TRBD1 (5 bases). Trimming shortened V by 0 bases and J by 0 bases, and 8 bases separated the two germline ends. The CDR3 runs 15 residues. CDR1 and CDR2 from the germline V gene are LGHNA and YNFKEQ. The DNA for the CDR3 is TGTGCCAGCAGCCAAGAAAGGGGCCCTAACTATGGCTACACCTTC. This sequence encodes CASSQERGPNYGYTF.

The V call is TRBV10-3, the J call TRBJ1-5; no reliable D call. Trimming pared 5 bases from V and 3 bases from J, leaving 11 bases between. This CDR3 is built from 14 residues. Germline lookup yields CDR1 ENHRY and CDR2 SYGVKD. The DNA of the CDR3 is TGTGCCATCAGTCCCCCGGGTGACAATCAGCCCCAGCATTTT. Encoded protein: CAISPPGDNQPQHF.

This clone was counted once. The chain recombines TRBV27 with TRBJ2-1, with D possibly being TRBD2 (5 bases). Trimming left V 6 bases short and J 9 bases short, with 18 bases between. Germline V gene data show CDR1 as MNHEY and CDR2 as SMNVEV (reference sequence). The CDR3 has 14 residues. CDR3 in amino acids: CASRETRGGGEQFF. For the CDR3, the DNA is TGTGCCAGCAGGGAGACTCGTGGAGGAGGTGAGCAGTTCTTC.

The V gene is TRBV5-6, the J gene TRBJ2-7; 8 nucleotides align to TRBD2. Germline CDR1 reads SGHDT; CDR2 reads YYEEEE. The CDR3 is 14 amino acids. V dropped 5 bases and J dropped 0; count of bases not matched to a gene: 4. CDR3 residues: CASRLAGFSYEQYF. The CDR3 region has the DNA TGTGCCAGCAGGCTAGCGGGTTTCTCCTACGAGCAGTACTTC.

Concerning this clone itself: One end of the junction does not line up with germline, which may come from a read error. The V and J genes are TRBV7-7 and TRBJ1-3; D perhaps matches TRBD1 (5 bases). The CDR3 runs 15 residues. Per germline, CDR1 SSHAT and CDR2 FNYEAQ (reference sequence). The CDR3 spells CASSPGQTSGNTIYF. DNA of the CDR3: TGTGCTAGCAGCCCCGGACAAACCTCTGGAAACACCATATATTTT.

The V call is TRBV9, the J call TRBJ2-3, with a tentative D call TRBD1 (6 bases). Germline V gene data show CDR1 as SGDLS and CDR2 as YYNGEE. The CDR3 is 15 residues long. Trimming pared 4 bases from V and 0 bases from J, leaving 12 bases between. The CDR3 loop is CASSSGDGSTDTQYF. The CDR3 region has the DNA TGTGCCAGCAGCTCAGGGGACGGAAGCACAGATACGCAGTATTTT.

The chain is built from TRBV18 and TRBJ2-1, with 10 bases that match TRBD2. V lost 3 bases and J lost 6; bases outside the gene matches: 5. The germline CDR1 and CDR2 sequences are KGHSH and LQKENI. The CDR3 spans 15 residues. DNA of the CDR3: TGTGCCAGCTCACCTCCAGCGGGAGGGCCCAATGAGCAGTTCTTC. Translating gives CASSPPAGGPNEQFF.

The chain combines TRBV10-3 with TRBJ2-6, with a weak D call TRBD1 (6 bases). CDR1 ENHRY and CDR2 SYGVKD come from the germline V gene. This CDR3 has 15 amino acids. V shed 8 bases and J shed 0 bases, with 11 bases lying between them. The CDR3 nucleotides read TGTGCCATCGGGACACCCGTCTCTGGGGCCAACGTCCTGACTTTC. This translates into CAIGTPVSGANVLTF.

This chain uses TRBV24-1 with TRBJ2-6; possible D gene TRBD1, 5 bases. Germline V gene data show CDR1 as KGHDR and CDR2 as SFDVKD. V was trimmed by 10 bases and J by 0 bases, leaving 12 bases between them. This CDR3 is built from 15 residues. The chain's CDR3 is CATQGLHSGANVLTF. Here the CDR3 DNA reads TGTGCCACTCAGGGTCTCCACTCTGGGGCCAACGTCCTGACTTTC.

V is TRBV7-6 and J is TRBJ1-3; perhaps TRBD1 as D (6 bases). The CDR3 length is 15 residues. Germline V gives CDR1 SGHVS, CDR2 FNYEAQ. V was clipped by 6 bases and J by 1 base, with 13 bases between them. This chain's CDR3 is CASRSGGRSGNTIYF. The CDR3 bases are TGTGCCAGCAGATCGGGGGGCCGATCTGGAAACACCATATATTTT. The whole variable domain, filled in from reference TRBV7-6 and TRBJ1-3, reads GAGVSQSPRYKVTKRGQDVALRCDPISGHVSLYWYRQALGQGPEFLTYFNYEAQQDKSGLPNDRFSAERPEGSISTLTIQRTEQRDSAMYRCASRSGGRSGNTIYFGEGSWLTVV.

The chain has TRBV7-6 and TRBJ2-5; 7 bases align to TRBD1. Germline lookup yields CDR1 SGHVS and CDR2 FNYEAQ. The V and J ends lost 5 bases and 7 bases, in that order; junction bases with no gene match: 10. This CDR3 is 14 amino acids long. For the CDR3, the DNA is TGTGCCAGCAGCCTTGAGAGGGGGCAGAGGACCCAGTACTTC. Amino acid sequence: CASSLERGQRTQYF.

The chain employs TRBV7-3 and TRBJ2-2, with TRBD2 matching over 11 bases. The length of the CDR3 is 17 residues. Trimming removed 5 bases from V and 5 bases from J; junction bases left unmatched: 10. CDR1 is SGHTA and CDR2 is FQGTGA in the germline V gene. The CDR3, as DNA: TGTGCCAGCAGCCCCCCAGGGCTAGCGGGAGGAACCGGGGAGCTGTTTTTT. Translated, it gives CASSPPGLAGGTGELFF.